This T cell receptor (beta chain) was identified during a study of shared clonotypes between healthy human individuals. For genomic DNA, unsorted samples relied on around 93 million PBMCs. Using immunoSEQ multiplex PCR, the repertoire was profiled, and TCRdb retains in-frame clones only, with some absent. The sample contains approximately 500,000 clones, 79% of which appear only once. Germline V gene data show CDR1 as SGHDT and CDR2 as YYEEEE. The length of the CDR3 is 16 residues. Trimming took 3 bases from V and 1 from J; bases not matched to a gene: 5. This TCR was recovered from a woman between 40 and 50 years old in good health. Some clones in this sample may be carry-over from other donors' samples. The V and J genes are TRBV5-6 and TRBJ1-2; 11 nucleotides agree with TRBD1. Specimen: PBMCs. The CDR3 loop reads CASSSIGTGGNYGYTF. CDR3 coding DNA: TGTGCCAGCAGCTCCATAGGGACAGGGGGTAACTATGGCTACACCTTC.